Listed below are T cell receptor beta chains from one sample, sequenced in a study of T cell responses to AZD1222 COVID-19 vaccine. Sequencing used immunoSEQ multiplex PCR; TCRdb keeps in-frame clones, though not all of them. Of about 97,000 clones detected, 86% appear once; the ten largest clones hold 5%. The sequencing here drew on peripheral blood, taken on day 0 of AZD1222 vaccination. All receptors derive from an adult in good health. CDR3s include the opening cysteine and the closing phenylalanine or tryptophan. Fields, in order: V gene, J gene, D gene, clone size, CDR3 protein, CDR3 DNA. The D gene is left open where the match is weak. Part of the rows lack a size; the others show once, few, many or a class for expanded clones.

v_gene: TRBV5-4
j_gene: TRBJ2-7
d_gene: NA
abundance: NA
CDR3aa: CASSTQGASVQYF
CDR3nt: TGTGCCAGCAGCACCCAGGGAGCTTCGGTGCAGTACTTC

v_gene: TRBV19
j_gene: TRBJ2-7
d_gene: TRBD1
abundance: NA
CDR3aa: CASSDRDRGSYEQYF
CDR3nt: TGTGCCAGTAGCGACCGGGACAGGGGCTCCTACGAGCAGTACTTC

v_gene: TRBV18
j_gene: TRBJ1-2
d_gene: NA
abundance: NA
CDR3aa: CASSPSRDTGGYTF
CDR3nt: TGTGCCAGCTCACCATCCCGGGACACTGGAGGCTACACCTTC

v_gene: TRBV28
j_gene: TRBJ1-6
d_gene: TRBD1
abundance: NA
CDR3aa: CASSLSPRDRYNSPLHF
CDR3nt: TGTGCCAGCAGTTTATCACCCCGGGACAGATATAATTCACCCCTCCACTTT

v_gene: TRBV2
j_gene: TRBJ2-3
d_gene: TRBD1
abundance: NA
CDR3aa: CASSLQGAADTQYF
CDR3nt: TGTGCCAGCAGTCTACAGGGGGCGGCAGATACGCAGTATTTT

v_gene: TRBV7-3
j_gene: TRBJ1-4
d_gene: NA
abundance: once
CDR3aa: CASSQSDGTNEKLFF
CDR3nt: TGTGCCAGCAGCCAATCTGACGGGACCAATGAAAAACTGTTTTTT

v_gene: TRBV5-6
j_gene: TRBJ2-1
d_gene: NA
abundance: NA
CDR3aa: CASSLAGGSSYNEQFF
CDR3nt: TGTGCCAGCAGCTTGGCCGGCGGAAGCTCCTACAATGAGCAGTTCTTC

v_gene: TRBV6-5
j_gene: TRBJ2-7
d_gene: TRBD1
abundance: NA
CDR3aa: CASSAYRGFYEQYF
CDR3nt: TGTGCCAGCAGCGCCTACAGGGGGTTCTACGAGCAGTACTTC

v_gene: TRBV9
j_gene: TRBJ2-2
d_gene: TRBD2
abundance: NA
CDR3aa: CASSKAGSNTGELFF
CDR3nt: TGTGCCAGCAGCAAAGCGGGATCGAACACCGGGGAGCTGTTTTTT

v_gene: TRBV30
j_gene: TRBJ1-5
d_gene: NA
abundance: NA
CDR3aa: CAWSVQGAGNQPQHF
CDR3nt: TGTGCCTGGAGTGTACAGGGCGCTGGCAATCAGCCCCAGCATTTT

v_gene: TRBV11-3
j_gene: TRBJ2-7
d_gene: NA
abundance: NA
CDR3aa: CASSLGRGSREQYF
CDR3nt: TGTGCCAGCAGCTTAGGCCGAGGGTCTCGCGAGCAGTACTTC

v_gene: TRBV29-1
j_gene: TRBJ1-4
d_gene: NA
abundance: once
CDR3aa: CSVAHKGGDEKLFF
CDR3nt: TGCAGCGTTGCTCATAAGGGAGGGGATGAAAAACTGTTTTTT

v_gene: TRBV5-1
j_gene: TRBJ2-5
d_gene: TRBD1
abundance: NA
CDR3aa: CASRKRTGGWETQYF
CDR3nt: TGCGCCAGCAGGAAGAGGACAGGGGGCTGGGAGACCCAGTACTTC

v_gene: TRBV6-5
j_gene: TRBJ1-6
d_gene: TRBD1
abundance: NA
CDR3aa: CASRQGAVNSPLHF
CDR3nt: TGTGCCAGCAGGCAGGGGGCTGTAAATTCACCCCTCCACTTT

v_gene: TRBV5-1
j_gene: TRBJ2-3
d_gene: NA
abundance: once
CDR3aa: CASRTLQGGTQYF
CDR3nt: TGCGCCAGCAGGACGCTACAGGGTGGTACGCAGTATTTT

v_gene: TRBV6-2/TRBV6-3
j_gene: TRBJ2-7
d_gene: NA
abundance: NA
CDR3aa: CASSAGTVAYEQYF
CDR3nt: TGTGCCAGCAGTGCCGGGACTGTCGCCTACGAGCAGTACTTC

v_gene: TRBV9
j_gene: TRBJ2-5
d_gene: TRBD1
abundance: NA
CDR3aa: CAERGQGRETQYF
CDR3nt: TGTGCCGAAAGGGGACAGGGGCGAGAGACCCAGTACTTC

v_gene: TRBV18
j_gene: TRBJ2-7
d_gene: NA
abundance: NA
CDR3aa: CASSPPTGGLYEQYF
CDR3nt: TGTGCCAGCTCACCACCGACCGGGGGGCTGTACGAGCAGTACTTC

v_gene: TRBV6-2/TRBV6-3
j_gene: TRBJ2-5
d_gene: NA
abundance: NA
CDR3aa: CASSYSSVYQETQYF
CDR3nt: TGTGCCAGCAGTTACTCCTCAGTGTACCAAGAGACCCAGTACTTC

v_gene: TRBV5-1
j_gene: TRBJ1-1
d_gene: TRBD1
abundance: few
CDR3aa: CASTNGPGTGTEAFF
CDR3nt: TGCGCCAGCACCAACGGTCCCGGGACAGGGACTGAAGCTTTCTTT

v_gene: TRBV2
j_gene: TRBJ2-7
d_gene: TRBD1
abundance: NA
CDR3aa: CASSEGGTVYEQYF
CDR3nt: TGTGCCAGCAGTGAAGGGGGGACAGTCTACGAGCAGTACTTC

v_gene: TRBV4-1
j_gene: TRBJ2-7
d_gene: TRBD1
abundance: NA
CDR3aa: CASSQEGTGGLEQYF
CDR3nt: TGCGCCAGCAGCCAAGAAGGGACAGGGGGCTTGGAGCAGTACTTC

v_gene: TRBV18
j_gene: TRBJ2-2
d_gene: TRBD2
abundance: NA
CDR3aa: CASSPLAGGLYTGELFF
CDR3nt: TGTGCCAGCTCACCACTAGCGGGAGGTCTATACACCGGGGAGCTGTTTTTT

v_gene: TRBV28
j_gene: TRBJ1-6
d_gene: NA
abundance: NA
CDR3aa: CASSRDRLFYNSPLHF
CDR3nt: TGTGCCAGCAGCCGGGACCGTCTTTTCTATAATTCACCCCTCCACTTT

v_gene: TRBV28
j_gene: TRBJ1-2
d_gene: NA
abundance: NA
CDR3aa: CASSLRANYGYTF
CDR3nt: TGTGCCAGCAGTTTAAGGGCTAACTATGGCTACACCTTC

v_gene: TRBV3-1/TRBV3-2
j_gene: TRBJ1-1
d_gene: NA
abundance: NA
CDR3aa: CASSQDSLLRAAEAFF
CDR3nt: TGTGCCAGCAGCCAAGATTCTTTATTAAGGGCTGCTGAAGCTTTCTTT

v_gene: TRBV7-2
j_gene: TRBJ2-7
d_gene: NA
abundance: NA
CDR3aa: CASSPGLYEQYF
CDR3nt: TGTGCCAGCAGCCCGGGGCTCTACGAGCAGTACTTC

v_gene: TRBV11-3
j_gene: TRBJ2-7
d_gene: NA
abundance: NA
CDR3aa: CATMGQGGSYEQYF
CDR3nt: TGTGCCACCATGGGTCAGGGGGGCTCCTACGAGCAGTACTTC

v_gene: TRBV4-3
j_gene: TRBJ2-5
d_gene: NA
abundance: NA
CDR3aa: CASSQVQGGSVTQYF
CDR3nt: TGCGCCAGCAGCCAAGTACAGGGCGGGTCGGTGACCCAGTACTTC

v_gene: TRBV28
j_gene: TRBJ2-7
d_gene: NA
abundance: NA
CDR3aa: CASSFPRGARGLNYEQYF
CDR3nt: TGTGCCAGCAGTTTCCCTAGGGGAGCCCGGGGGCTCAACTACGAGCAGTACTTC

v_gene: TRBV29-1
j_gene: TRBJ1-1
d_gene: TRBD1
abundance: NA
CDR3aa: CSVRDREGTEAFF
CDR3nt: TGCAGCGTACGGGACAGGGAGGGCACTGAAGCTTTCTTT

v_gene: TRBV7-2
j_gene: TRBJ2-1
d_gene: TRBD2
abundance: NA
CDR3aa: CASSFSGGAPYNEQFF
CDR3nt: TGTGCCAGCAGCTTTAGCGGGGGGGCCCCCTACAATGAGCAGTTCTTC

v_gene: TRBV5-1
j_gene: TRBJ2-1
d_gene: NA
abundance: NA
CDR3aa: CASSLGGHNEQFF
CDR3nt: TGCGCCAGCAGCTTGGGGGGTCACAATGAGCAGTTCTTC

v_gene: TRBV5-3
j_gene: TRBJ1-2
d_gene: TRBD1
abundance: NA
CDR3aa: CARSLGDRGCYGYTF
CDR3nt: TGTGCCAGAAGCTTGGGGGACAGGGGATGCTATGGCTACACCTTC

v_gene: TRBV4-2
j_gene: TRBJ1-5
d_gene: NA
abundance: NA
CDR3aa: CASSRLGSDQPQHF
CDR3nt: TGTGCCAGCAGCCGGTTAGGGTCCGATCAGCCCCAGCATTTT

v_gene: TRBV9
j_gene: TRBJ2-1
d_gene: TRBD1
abundance: NA
CDR3aa: CASSVEGQGVYNEQFF
CDR3nt: TGTGCCAGCAGCGTAGAAGGGCAGGGGGTATACAATGAGCAGTTCTTC

v_gene: TRBV5-5
j_gene: TRBJ1-2
d_gene: NA
abundance: NA
CDR3aa: CASSNAGQDLNYGYTF
CDR3nt: TGTGCCAGCAGCAACGCGGGTCAGGACCTTAACTATGGCTACACCTTC

v_gene: TRBV5-6
j_gene: TRBJ1-4
d_gene: NA
abundance: NA
CDR3aa: CASSLAGATNEKLFF
CDR3nt: TGTGCCAGCAGCTTGGCCGGCGCAACTAATGAAAAACTGTTTTTT

v_gene: TRBV7-2
j_gene: TRBJ1-4
d_gene: NA
abundance: NA
CDR3aa: CASSSGPENEKLFF
CDR3nt: TGTGCCAGCAGTTCGGGCCCGGAAAATGAAAAACTGTTTTTT

v_gene: TRBV30
j_gene: TRBJ2-7
d_gene: NA
abundance: NA
CDR3aa: CAWSVLLEQYF
CDR3nt: TGTGCCTGGAGTGTACTCCTCGAGCAGTACTTC

v_gene: TRBV15
j_gene: TRBJ2-2
d_gene: NA
abundance: NA
CDR3aa: CATSRDRYTGELFF
CDR3nt: TGTGCCACCAGCAGAGATCGCTATACCGGGGAGCTGTTTTTT

v_gene: TRBV19
j_gene: TRBJ2-3
d_gene: NA
abundance: once
CDR3aa: CASSVRGDTQYF
CDR3nt: TGTGCCAGTAGTGTCCGGGGAGATACGCAGTATTTT

v_gene: TRBV11-2
j_gene: TRBJ1-1
d_gene: NA
abundance: NA
CDR3aa: CASSLEGWGTEAFF
CDR3nt: TGTGCCAGCAGCTTGGAAGGGTGGGGCACTGAAGCTTTCTTT